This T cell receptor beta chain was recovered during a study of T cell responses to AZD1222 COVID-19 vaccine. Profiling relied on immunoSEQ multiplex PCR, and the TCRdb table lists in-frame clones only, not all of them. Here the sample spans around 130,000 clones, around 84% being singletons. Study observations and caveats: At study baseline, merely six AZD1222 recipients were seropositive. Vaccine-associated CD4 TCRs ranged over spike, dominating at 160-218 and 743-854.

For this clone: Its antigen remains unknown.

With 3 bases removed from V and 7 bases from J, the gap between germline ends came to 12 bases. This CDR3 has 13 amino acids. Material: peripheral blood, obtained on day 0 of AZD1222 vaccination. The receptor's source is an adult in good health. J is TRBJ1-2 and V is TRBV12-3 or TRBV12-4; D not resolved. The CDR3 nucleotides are TGTGCCAGCAGTTTCGGTGGGTACGGTGGCTACACCTTC. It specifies CASSFGGYGGYTF.